This T cell receptor beta chain was profiled in a study of CD8+CD57+ T cells in acquired aplastic anemia listed by TCRdb under 2018. For the study in its entirety: DNA extracted from sorted CD4+ and CD8+ cells had a mean of roughly 3.3 ug, with a range of about 0.2 to 30 ug. CD8+CD57+ expansion was defined as a frequency above the mean frequency observed in healthy subjects.

Genomic DNA served as template for TCR beta VDJ combination and CDR3 sequence profiling. An Illumina HiSeq 2000 was used for TCR repertoire sequencing. The source study handled its data this way. TRBV/TRBJ rearrangement plots, CDR3 size and DJ length profiles, and Simpson's diversity index were used to evaluate the repertoires. The immunodominant clone was defined as the most abundant DNA sequence in deep sequencing data. CDR3 amino acid sequences were screened for sharing across subjects and compared with published repertoires and the VDJdb database. TCRdb reworked the public reads: Q25 trimming with fastp, MiXCR clone assembly, productive beta chains retained. Each CDR3 protein gets just one entry, which takes the most common genes and DNA from the rows behind it. None of the V and J calls come from the authors' own analysis; TCRdb made them. The sample records roughly 240,000 distinct CDR3 sequences, 47% of which are singletons. 7% to 9.5% of the sample is held by the ten biggest clonotypes.

The CDR3 spans 12 residues, from the cysteine through the phenylalanine. Left in the record is the CDR3 DNA by itself, 36 bases read in frame from the first base. CDR1 and CDR2, looked up from the germline V gene (reference sequence), are DFQATT and SNEGSKA. Deletion took 1 base off V and 6 bases off J, with a span of 9 bases between the germline ends. The patients picked for sequencing were ones in whom flow cytometry had shown an expansion of CD8+CD57+ cells. Severe acquired aplastic anemia was diagnosed in all patients according to International Study of Aplastic Anemia and Agranulocytosis and Camitta criteria. No therapy had been received by the patients at the time of blood sampling. The study deep-sequenced TCR repertoires of sorted CD4+ and CD8+ blood T cells from severe aplastic anemia patients and healthy subjects. Patients were enrolled under clinicaltrials.gov protocols 00001620, 01623167, 00001397, 00071045, 00081523 and 00961064 in the USA. Ficoll-Paque density gradient centrifugation was used to isolate peripheral blood mononuclear cells. Before DNA was extracted, CD4+ and CD8+ T cells were sorted using either FACS or magnetic beads.

Results and caveats for the whole study, not just this receptor: Although roughly 30 CD8+ CDR3 sequences were shared by patients and controls, these sequences appeared highly expressed in patients and within the immunodominant clones of patients. Between patients and healthy controls, no significant difference in CD8+ Simpson's diversity was found (P=0.060).

This clonotype has only a few counts. The target of this receptor is not known. Per-base quality was not reported, and no clone a single base away is much larger than it. This TCR came from a human donor with aplastic anemia. The sample consisted of sorted CD4+, CD8+, or CD8+CD57+ T cells (not recorded which) from PBMCs. The sequence joins TRBV20-1 to TRBJ1-2, and TRBD1 may be the D gene, going by 6 matching bases. The nucleotides are TGCAGTGCTAGAGGGGGGGCGGATGGCTACACCTTC. Protein translation: CSARGGADGYTF.